This T cell receptor (beta chain) was found in a study of T cells after yellow fever vaccination (dated by TCRdb to the late 2010s). Study-level background: The SMART-Seq v4 Ultra Low Input RNA kit was used to prepare libraries from fractions with low cell numbers. To follow T-cell clones before and after primary and booster YFV17D yellow fever vaccination, bulk TCR alpha and beta repertoires were sequenced over time. Two healthy male donors, one aged 18 to 30 and one aged 30 to 40 years, were included in the cohort. Blood samples were taken at several timepoints before and after primary and secondary immunization, and bulk PBMC replicates and cell subsets were isolated. Broad study findings and their caveats: Because abundant contaminating clonotypes from the bulk population could be contained in FACS-sorted repertoires, computational filtering was required. A small fraction of clonotypes appeared in both the CD4 and CD8 compartments, likely as a result of convergent recombination. Most clones expanded after primary vaccination were re-detected after the booster (approximately 96% of CD4 and around 88% of CD8), suggesting broad memory maintenance. Because only a couple of donors were included in the study, the extent to which the findings can be generalized is limited. The secondary T-cell response was found to be weaker but faster than the primary response, with a peak reached on day 5 rather than on day 15.

This clonotype was picked up a small number of times. The target of this receptor is not known. Base qualities are not recorded, but no much larger clone differs from it by a single base. After removal of 4 bases from V and 2 bases from J, the junction retains 11 bases not matched to a gene. The CDR3 runs 17 residues from the cysteine to the phenylalanine. CDR3 DNA only is kept here, 51 bases in frame from base 1. TCR cDNA was synthesized by 5'RACE template switching, which introduced a universal primer site and unique molecular identifiers. cDNA synthesis was primed from both the TCR alpha and TCR beta constant segments. Library amplification involved two PCR steps, and the second step added sample barcodes and sequencing adapters. Sequencing of libraries was done on Illumina HiSeq 2500 (2x100 bp) or NovaSeq (2x150 bp). The paper's processing steps were these. Demultiplexing of reads and collapsing into UMI consensus sequences were performed with MIGEC, and V(D)J alignment was carried out with MiXCR. Vaccine-responding clonotypes were defined with edgeR using replicate PBMC samples, requiring FDR below 0.01 and a log2 fold change above 5 up to day 15. CD4 or CD8 identity was assigned to each bulk clonotype according to whether the clonotype was present at higher abundance in the sequenced CD4 repertoire or the sequenced CD8 repertoire. TCRdb took the public reads, trimmed them with fastp at Q25, ran MiXCR for clone calling and kept in-frame beta chains. Each CDR3 protein gets just one entry, which takes the most common genes and DNA from the rows behind it. The V and J calls reflect TCRdb's pipeline rather than the authors' work. The sample table lists about 74,000 distinct CDR3 sequences, more than 5.5% of them with a count of one. The ten largest make up about a third of the sample.

Per the publication, the treatment or condition label means: live attenuated yellow fever vaccine strain. PBMCs were isolated from peripheral blood using a standard Ficoll-Paque protocol. CD4 and CD8 T-cell fractions were isolated with Dynabeads CD4 and CD8 positive selection kits. TriZol was used to extract RNA from bulk PBMCs, CD4 and CD8 fractions, and dextramer-positive and dextramer-negative fractions. Recombination linked TRBV12-3 or TRBV12-4 to TRBJ1-5, and 7 junction bases match TRBD1. This clonotype was sampled from a man aged 18 to 29 who received the YFV17D yellow fever vaccine. Material: CD8+ T cells sorted from PBMCs, obtained about 5 days after the first yellow fever vaccination. The bases are TGTGCCAGCAGTTCCCGACTTACAGGGGCCGGCAATCAGCCCCAGCATTTT. The encoded protein is CASSSRLTGAGNQPQHF.